Sequencing of this TCR beta chain was carried out in a study of T-cell reconstitution after alpha-beta-depleted transplantation in children. Unique molecular identifiers were incorporated into the prepared TCRbeta library. TCRdb passed the PCR reads through MiXCR, listing each CDR3 protein once. Among fewer than 500,000 distinct CDR3 sequences listed, 43% were seen once. Germline V gene sequence: CDR1 MGHRA, CDR2 YSYEKL. Trimming took off 5 bases at V and 1 base at J, with 20 bases between the two ends. The length of the CDR3 is 17 residues. Specimen: PBMCs, collected before TCRalphabeta/CD19-depleted stem cell transplant. The chain employs TRBV4-1 and TRBJ1-1; D gene ambiguous. The TCR comes from a girl aged 2 to 9 with aplastic anemia, due to receive a stem cell transplant. The CDR3 sequence is CASSTPLGGRWNTEAFF. The CDR3, as DNA: TGCGCCAGCAGCACCCCTTTAGGCGGTCGGTGGAACACTGAAGCTTTCTTT.